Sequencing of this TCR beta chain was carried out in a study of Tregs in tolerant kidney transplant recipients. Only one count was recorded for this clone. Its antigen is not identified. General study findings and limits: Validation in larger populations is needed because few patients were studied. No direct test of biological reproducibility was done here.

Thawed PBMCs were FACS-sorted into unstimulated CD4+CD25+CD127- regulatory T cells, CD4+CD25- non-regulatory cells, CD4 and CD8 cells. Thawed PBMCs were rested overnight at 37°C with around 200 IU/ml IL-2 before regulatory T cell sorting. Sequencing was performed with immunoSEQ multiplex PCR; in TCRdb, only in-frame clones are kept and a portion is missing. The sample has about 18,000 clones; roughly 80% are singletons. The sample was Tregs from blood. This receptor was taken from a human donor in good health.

The CDR3 is CASSQPTGTTLYEQYF. The CDR3 DNA reads as TGTGCCAGCAGCCAGCCCACCGGGACAACCCTCTACGAGCAGTACTTC. This chain uses TRBV4-2 with TRBJ2-7; weak D call: TRBD1 (6 bases). The V gene's germline CDR1 is LGHNA and CDR2 YNFKEQ. V shed 3 bases and J shed 3 bases, with 18 bases lying between them. The length of the CDR3 is 16 residues.